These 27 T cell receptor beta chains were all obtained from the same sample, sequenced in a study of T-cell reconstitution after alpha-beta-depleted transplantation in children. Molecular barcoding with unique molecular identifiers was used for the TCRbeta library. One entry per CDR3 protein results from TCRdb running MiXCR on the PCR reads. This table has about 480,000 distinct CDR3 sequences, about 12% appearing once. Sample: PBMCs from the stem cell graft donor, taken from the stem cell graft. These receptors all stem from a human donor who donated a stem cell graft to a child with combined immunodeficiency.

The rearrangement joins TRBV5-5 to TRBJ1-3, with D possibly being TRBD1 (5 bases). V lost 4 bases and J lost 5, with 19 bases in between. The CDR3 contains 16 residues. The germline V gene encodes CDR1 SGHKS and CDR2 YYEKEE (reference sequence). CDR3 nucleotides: TGTGCCAGCAGCCCGGCGGGGGGAGTAGGTCGAAACACCATATATTTT. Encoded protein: CASSPAGGVGRNTIYF.

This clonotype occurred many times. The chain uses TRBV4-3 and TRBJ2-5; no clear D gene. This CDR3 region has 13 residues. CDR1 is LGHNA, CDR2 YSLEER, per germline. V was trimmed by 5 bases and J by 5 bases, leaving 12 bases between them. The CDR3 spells CASSTRAWETQYF. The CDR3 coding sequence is TGCGCCAGCAGCACCCGAGCATGGGAGACCCAGTACTTC.

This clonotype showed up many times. The CDR3 DNA is TGTGCCAGCAGCGTAGGCCAGAACGCAGATACGCAGTATTTT. Residues: CASSVGQNADTQYF. The V and J genes are TRBV9 and TRBJ2-3; D not resolved. Germline V gene data show CDR1 as SGDLS and CDR2 as YYNGEE. Trimming took off 0 bases at V and 4 bases at J, with 9 bases between the two ends. The CDR3 loop spans 14 amino acids.

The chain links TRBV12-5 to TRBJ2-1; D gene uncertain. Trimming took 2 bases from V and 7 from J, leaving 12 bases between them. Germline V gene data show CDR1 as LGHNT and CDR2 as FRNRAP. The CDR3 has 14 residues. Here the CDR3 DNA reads TGTGCTAGTGGTTTGCCCCCGACCGAGAATGAGCAGTTCTTC. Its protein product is CASGLPPTENEQFF.

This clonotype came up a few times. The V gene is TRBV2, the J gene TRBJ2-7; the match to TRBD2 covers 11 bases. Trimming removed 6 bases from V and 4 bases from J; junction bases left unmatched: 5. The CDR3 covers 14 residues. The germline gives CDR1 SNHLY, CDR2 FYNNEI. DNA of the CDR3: TGTGCCAGCAGGGATGCTAGCGGGGGGTACGAGCAGTACTTC. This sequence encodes CASRDASGGYEQYF.

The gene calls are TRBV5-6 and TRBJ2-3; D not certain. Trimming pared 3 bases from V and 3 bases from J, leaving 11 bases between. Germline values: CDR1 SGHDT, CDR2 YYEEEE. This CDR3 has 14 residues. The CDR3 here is CASSSDGPTDTQYF. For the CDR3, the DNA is TGTGCCAGCAGCTCAGACGGACCTACAGATACGCAGTATTTT.

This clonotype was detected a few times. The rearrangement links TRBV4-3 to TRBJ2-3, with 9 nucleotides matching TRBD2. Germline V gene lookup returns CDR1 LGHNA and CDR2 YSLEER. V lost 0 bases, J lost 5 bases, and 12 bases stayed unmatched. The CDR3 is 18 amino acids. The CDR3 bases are TGCGCCAGCAGCCAAGATCGGCCCTTGGCGGGAGGGATAGATACGCAGTATTTT. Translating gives CASSQDRPLAGGIDTQYF.

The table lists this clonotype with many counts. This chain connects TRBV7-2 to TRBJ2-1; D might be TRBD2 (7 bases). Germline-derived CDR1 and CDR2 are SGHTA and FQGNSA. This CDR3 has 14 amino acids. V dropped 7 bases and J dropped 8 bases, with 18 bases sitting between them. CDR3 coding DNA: TGTGCCAGCACTCGAGGGGGGGCTTACCATGAGCAGTTCTTC. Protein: CASTRGGAYHEQFF.

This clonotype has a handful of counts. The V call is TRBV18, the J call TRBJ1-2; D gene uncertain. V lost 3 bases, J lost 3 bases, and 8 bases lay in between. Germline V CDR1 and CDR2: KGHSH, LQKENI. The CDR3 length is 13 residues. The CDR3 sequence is CASSPKGYYGYTF. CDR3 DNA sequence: TGTGCCAGCTCACCGAAGGGCTACTATGGCTACACCTTC.

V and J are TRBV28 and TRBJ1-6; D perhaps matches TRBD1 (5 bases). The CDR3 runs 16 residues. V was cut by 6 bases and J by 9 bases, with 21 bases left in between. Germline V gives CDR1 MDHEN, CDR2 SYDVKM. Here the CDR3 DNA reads TGTGCCAGCAGCGGGGGTGGGGCAGGCCCTTTTTCACCCCTCCACTTT. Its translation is CASSGGGAGPFSPLHF.

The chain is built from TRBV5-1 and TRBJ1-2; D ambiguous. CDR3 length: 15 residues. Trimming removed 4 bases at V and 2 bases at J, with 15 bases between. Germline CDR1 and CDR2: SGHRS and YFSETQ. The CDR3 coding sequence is TGCGCCAGCAGCCAAAATGCGGGAAGAAACTATGGCTACACCTTC. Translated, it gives CASSQNAGRNYGYTF.

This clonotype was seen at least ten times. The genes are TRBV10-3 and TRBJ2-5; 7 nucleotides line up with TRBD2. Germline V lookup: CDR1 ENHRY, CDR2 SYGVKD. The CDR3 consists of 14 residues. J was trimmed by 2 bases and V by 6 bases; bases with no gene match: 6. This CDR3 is CAIRTSLEQETQYF. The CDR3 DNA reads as TGTGCCATCAGGACTAGCTTGGAACAAGAGACCCAGTACTTC.

The CDR3 sequence is CSARITGHYEQYF. The DNA of the CDR3 is TGCAGTGCTAGAATAACAGGGCATTACGAGCAGTACTTC. The J gene is TRBJ2-7, the V gene TRBV20-1, with D tentatively TRBD1 (6 bases). V was clipped by 2 bases and J by 4 bases, with 12 bases between them. Germline CDR1 and CDR2: DFQATT and SNEGSKA (reference sequence). The CDR3 loop spans 13 amino acids.

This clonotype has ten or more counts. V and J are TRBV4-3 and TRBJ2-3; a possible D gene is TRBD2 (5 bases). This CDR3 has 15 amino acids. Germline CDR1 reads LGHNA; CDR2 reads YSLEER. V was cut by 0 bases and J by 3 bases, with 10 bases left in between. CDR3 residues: CASSQEDLLTDTQYF. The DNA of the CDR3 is TGCGCCAGCAGCCAAGAGGACTTACTTACAGATACGCAGTATTTT.

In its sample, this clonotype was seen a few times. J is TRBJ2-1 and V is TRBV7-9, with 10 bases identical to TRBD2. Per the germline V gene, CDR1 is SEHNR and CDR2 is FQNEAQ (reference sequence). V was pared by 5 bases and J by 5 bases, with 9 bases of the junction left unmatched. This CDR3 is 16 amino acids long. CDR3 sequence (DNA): TGTGCCAGCAGCACCGGGACTAGCGACCTTAACAATGAGCAGTTCTTC. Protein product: CASSTGTSDLNNEQFF.

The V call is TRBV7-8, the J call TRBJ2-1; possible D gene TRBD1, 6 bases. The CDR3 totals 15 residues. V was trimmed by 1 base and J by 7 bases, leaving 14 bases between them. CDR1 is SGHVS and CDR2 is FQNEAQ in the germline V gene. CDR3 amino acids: CASSLDGTQGNEQFF. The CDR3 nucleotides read TGTGCCAGCAGCTTAGACGGGACACAAGGGAATGAGCAGTTCTTC.

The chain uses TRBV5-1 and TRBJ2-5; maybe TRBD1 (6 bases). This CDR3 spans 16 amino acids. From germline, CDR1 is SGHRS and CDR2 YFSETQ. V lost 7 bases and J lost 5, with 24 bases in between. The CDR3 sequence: CASAPLLGGGVETQYF. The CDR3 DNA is TGCGCCAGCGCTCCACTTCTAGGGGGTGGAGTTGAGACCCAGTACTTC. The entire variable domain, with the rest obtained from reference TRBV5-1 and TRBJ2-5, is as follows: KAGVTQTPRYLIKTRGQQVTLSCSPISGHRSVSWYQQTPGQGLQFLFEYFSETQRNKGNFPGRFSGRQFSNSRSEMNVSTLELGDSALYLCASAPLLGGGVETQYFGPGTRLLVL.

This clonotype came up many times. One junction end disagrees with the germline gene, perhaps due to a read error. The CDR3 is CATSVSGGERVF. The CDR3 coding sequence is TGTGCCACCAGTGTTTCAGGGGGAGAGAGGGTCTTC. The chain has TRBV24-1 and TRBJ2-1, with 7 nucleotides matching TRBD1. The CDR3 is 12 amino acids. Looked up from germline, CDR1 is KGHDR and CDR2 is SFDVKD.

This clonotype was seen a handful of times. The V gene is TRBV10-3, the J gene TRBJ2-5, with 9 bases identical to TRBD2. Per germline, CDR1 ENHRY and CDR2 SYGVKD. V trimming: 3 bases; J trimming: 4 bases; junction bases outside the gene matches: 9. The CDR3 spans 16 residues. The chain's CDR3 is CAISEQLAGARETQYF. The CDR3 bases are TGTGCCATCAGTGAACAATTAGCGGGAGCCCGAGAGACCCAGTACTTC.

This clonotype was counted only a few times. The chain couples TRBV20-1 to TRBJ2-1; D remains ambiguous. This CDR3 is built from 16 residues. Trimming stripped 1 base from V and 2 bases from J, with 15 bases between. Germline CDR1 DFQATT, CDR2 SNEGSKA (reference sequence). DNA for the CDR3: TGCAGTGCTAGAGCCCGCACATCTAGTACCTACAATGAGCAGTTCTTC. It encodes CSARARTSSTYNEQFF.

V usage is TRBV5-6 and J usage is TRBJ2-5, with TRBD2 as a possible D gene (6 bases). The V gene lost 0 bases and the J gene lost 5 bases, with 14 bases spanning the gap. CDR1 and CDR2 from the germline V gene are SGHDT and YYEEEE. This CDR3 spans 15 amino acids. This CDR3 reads CASSLGPTSEETQYF. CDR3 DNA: TGTGCCAGCAGCTTGGGTCCGACTAGTGAGGAGACCCAGTACTTC.

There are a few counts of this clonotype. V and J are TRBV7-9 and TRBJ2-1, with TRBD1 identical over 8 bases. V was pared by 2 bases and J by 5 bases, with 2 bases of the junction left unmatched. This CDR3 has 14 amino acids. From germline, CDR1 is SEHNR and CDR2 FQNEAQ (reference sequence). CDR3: CASSLKTGDNEQFF. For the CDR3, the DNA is TGTGCCAGCAGCTTAAAGACAGGGGACAATGAGCAGTTCTTC.

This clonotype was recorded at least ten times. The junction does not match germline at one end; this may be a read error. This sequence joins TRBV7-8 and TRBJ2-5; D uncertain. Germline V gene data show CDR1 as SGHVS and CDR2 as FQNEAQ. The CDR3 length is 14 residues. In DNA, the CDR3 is TGTGCCAGCAGCCCCTCGGTTACACCATCCCTATTTAGGTTC. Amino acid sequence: CASSPSVTPSLFRF.

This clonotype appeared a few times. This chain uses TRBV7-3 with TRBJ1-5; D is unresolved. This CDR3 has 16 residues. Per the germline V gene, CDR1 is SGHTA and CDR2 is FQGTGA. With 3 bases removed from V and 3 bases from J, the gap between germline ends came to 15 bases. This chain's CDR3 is CASSLPSSQSNQPQHF. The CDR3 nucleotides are TGTGCCAGCAGCTTGCCGAGTAGTCAATCCAATCAGCCCCAGCATTTT. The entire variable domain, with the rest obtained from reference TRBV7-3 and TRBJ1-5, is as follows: GAGVSQTPSNKVTEKGKYVELRCDPISGHTALYWYRQSLGQGPEFLIYFQGTGAADDSGLPNDRFFAVRPEGSVSTLKIQRTERGDSAVYLCASSLPSSQSNQPQHFGDGTRLSIL.

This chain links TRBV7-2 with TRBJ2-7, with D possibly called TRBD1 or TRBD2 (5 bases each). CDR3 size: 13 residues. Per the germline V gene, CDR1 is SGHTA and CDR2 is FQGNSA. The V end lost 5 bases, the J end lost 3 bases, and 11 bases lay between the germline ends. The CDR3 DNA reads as TGTGCCAGCAGCCAGACGAGGGGCTACGAGCAGTACTTC. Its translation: CASSQTRGYEQYF.

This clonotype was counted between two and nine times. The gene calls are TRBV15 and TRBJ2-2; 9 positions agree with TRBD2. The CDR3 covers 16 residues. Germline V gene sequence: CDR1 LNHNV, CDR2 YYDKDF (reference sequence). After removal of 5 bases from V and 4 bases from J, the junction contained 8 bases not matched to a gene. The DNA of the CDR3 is TGTGCCACCAGCGGTGATAGCGGGGGACTCACCGGGGAGCTGTTTTTT. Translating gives CATSGDSGGLTGELFF.

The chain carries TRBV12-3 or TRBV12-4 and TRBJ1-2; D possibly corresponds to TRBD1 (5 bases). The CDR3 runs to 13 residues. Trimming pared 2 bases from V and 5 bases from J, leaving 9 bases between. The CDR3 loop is CASSLIWGYGYTF. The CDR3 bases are TGTGCCAGCAGTTTAATTTGGGGGTATGGCTACACCTTC.